Listed here are 27 T cell receptor beta chains from one sample, sequenced in a study of T cell responses to AZD1222 COVID-19 vaccine. Sequencing used immunoSEQ multiplex PCR; TCRdb keeps in-frame clones, though not all of them. The sample records about 180,000 clones, roughly 91% being singletons. The input for sequencing was peripheral blood, taken 28 days after the second dose of the MenACWY control vaccine. The receptors stem from an adult who received the MenACWY meningococcal vaccine as a control.

The chain's CDR3 is CASSFLQSNQPQHF. CDR3 DNA sequence: TGTGCCAGCAGCTTCCTCCAGTCCAATCAGCCCCAGCATTTT. V gene TRBV5-5 combines with J gene TRBJ1-5; no definite D call. The CDR3 sequence is 14 residues long. The germline V gene has CDR1 SGHKS and CDR2 YYEKEE (reference sequence). V lost 2 bases to trimming and J lost 3 bases, with 9 bases between them.

The V gene is TRBV4-3, the J gene TRBJ1-1, with D uncertain. This CDR3 is 14 amino acids long. Germline V gene data show CDR1 as LGHNA and CDR2 as YSLEER. V lost 0 bases to trimming and J lost 8 bases, with 13 bases between them. The CDR3 here is CASSQEPRLPEAFF. The CDR3 DNA follows: TGCGCCAGCAGCCAAGAGCCCAGACTCCCCGAAGCTTTCTTT.

Remarks on this clone: Other nucleotide sequences in the sample specify the same CDR3. V and J are TRBV28 and TRBJ2-2; tentatively, D is TRBD1 or TRBD2 (6 bases each). In germline, CDR1 is MDHEN, CDR2 SYDVKM. V lost 2 bases to trimming and J lost 1 base, with 8 bases between them. The CDR3 runs 15 residues. The CDR3: CASSLGGLNTGELFF. CDR3 DNA sequence: TGTGCCAGCAGTTTAGGGGGGCTGAACACCGGGGAGCTGTTTTTT.

CDR3 sequence reads: CASSHEGWGDTQYF. As DNA, the CDR3 is TGTGCCAGCAGTCACGAGGGGTGGGGAGATACGCAGTATTTT. The chain has TRBV6-6 and TRBJ2-3; possibly TRBD1 or TRBD2 for D (5 bases each). V lost 5 bases and J 5 bases, leaving 14 bases between the germline ends. Germline V gene sequence: CDR1 MNHNY, CDR2 SVGAGI (reference sequence). This CDR3 has 14 amino acids.

The chain joins TRBV5-1 to TRBJ2-1; D is perhaps TRBD1 (5 bases). Trimming shortened V by 7 bases and J by 10 bases, and 18 bases separated the two germline ends. There are 13 residues in the CDR3. Germline assignment: CDR1 SGHRS and CDR2 YFSETQ. The CDR3 loop is CASGLGAPEEQFF. CDR3 DNA: TGCGCCAGCGGCCTAGGGGCCCCTGAGGAGCAGTTCTTC.

V is TRBV5-1 and J is TRBJ1-1; 12 bases align to TRBD1. This CDR3 has 15 amino acids. The V gene end was trimmed by 4 bases and the J gene end by 6 bases; junction bases not matched to a gene: 7. Germline V gives CDR1 SGHRS, CDR2 YFSETQ. DNA of the CDR3: TGCGCCAGCAGCGGCACCGGGACAGGGGGCTCTGAAGCTTTCTTT. This gives the protein CASSGTGTGGSEAFF.

The rearrangement links TRBV18 to TRBJ1-1; a possible D gene is TRBD1 (6 bases). The ends were cut back, 3 bases at V and 8 bases at J, with 10 bases in the middle. CDR1 is KGHSH and CDR2 is LQKENI in the germline V gene. CDR3 length equals 12 residues. CDR3 region: CASSPIQGEAFF. The CDR3 DNA reads TGTGCCAGCTCACCCATCCAGGGGGAAGCTTTCTTT. The full variable domain, completed using reference TRBV18 and TRBJ1-1, is NAGVMQNPRHLVRRRGQEARLRCSPMKGHSHVYWYRQLPEEGLKFMVYLQKENIIDESGMPKERFSAEFPKEGPSILRIQQVVRGDSAAYFCASSPIQGEAFFGQGTRLTVV.

The CDR3 sequence: CASSQEQGPYEQYF. CDR3 in DNA: TGTGCCAGCAGCCAAGAACAGGGCCCCTACGAGCAGTACTTC. V usage is TRBV4-2 and J usage is TRBJ2-7, with a tentative D call TRBD1 (6 bases). V was clipped by 0 bases and J by 2 bases, with 8 bases between them. CDR3 size: 14 residues. The germline V gene has CDR1 LGHNA and CDR2 YNFKEQ.

The rearrangement uses TRBV5-4 and TRBJ2-1; 9 nucleotides line up with TRBD1. The V gene's germline CDR1 is SGHNT and CDR2 YYREEE (reference sequence). V was clipped by 0 bases and J by 8 bases; unmatched bases: 6. This CDR3 has 15 amino acids. The DNA of the CDR3 is TGTGCCAGCAGCTTGGATGCTGGGACAGGGTATGAGCAGTTCTTC. Translation gives CASSLDAGTGYEQFF.

The CDR3 coding sequence is TGTGCCAGCTCACCAAGGGGCTTCTCCTACGAGCAGTACTTC. It translates to CASSPRGFSYEQYF. The V and J genes are TRBV18 and TRBJ2-7; TRBD1 might be the D (5 bases). The length of the CDR3 is 14 residues. Trimming cost V 2 bases and J 0 bases, with 8 bases left between them. Germline loops: CDR1 KGHSH, CDR2 LQKENI.

The chain combines TRBV4-2 with TRBJ2-5; no clear D. Germline CDR1 reads LGHNA; CDR2 reads YNFKEQ. The ends were cut back, 1 base at V and 5 bases at J, with 20 bases in the middle. This CDR3 is built from 17 residues. CDR3 sequence: CASSQVVGKGVWETQYF. As DNA, the CDR3 is TGTGCCAGCAGCCAAGTCGTTGGGAAAGGCGTTTGGGAGACCCAGTACTTC.

The rearrangement links TRBV19 to TRBJ1-1; D unclear. CDR1 LNHDA and CDR2 SQIVND come from the germline V gene (reference sequence). The V end lost 7 bases, the J end lost 5 bases, and 11 bases lay between the germline ends. The CDR3 consists of 12 residues. The CDR3 loop is CASTGSGTEAFF. Here the CDR3 DNA reads TGTGCCAGTACGGGGAGTGGAACTGAAGCTTTCTTT.

The chain employs TRBV6-5 and TRBJ1-5, with 8 bases fitting TRBD1. V lost 2 bases, J lost 7 bases, and 4 bases stayed unmatched. The CDR3 spans 14 residues. The germline V gene encodes CDR1 MNHEY and CDR2 SVGAGI. CDR3 sequence reads: CASSYRTGLQPQHF. The CDR3 DNA follows: TGTGCCAGCAGTTACAGGACAGGGCTACAGCCCCAGCATTTT.

This clone was seen only once. The V and J genes are TRBV11-2 and TRBJ2-6, with 7 bases identical to TRBD1. This CDR3 comprises 16 residues. The junction had 3 bases not matched to a gene; V was cut back by 2 bases and J by 2 bases. Germline lookup yields CDR1 SGHAT and CDR2 FQNNGV. Written as DNA, the CDR3 is TGTGCCAGCAGCTTACCAGGGGGAGCTGGGGCCAACGTCCTGACTTTC. Residues: CASSLPGGAGANVLTF.

The chain uses TRBV4-1 and TRBJ1-2; TRBD1 aligns across 10 bases. Germline V CDR1 and CDR2: MGHRA, YSYEKL. Trimming removed 3 bases from V and 6 bases from J; junction bases left unmatched: 4. This CDR3 region has 14 residues. The CDR3 DNA reads TGCGCCAGCAGCCACCGGGACAGGGGCGATGGCTACACCTTC. Translated: CASSHRDRGDGYTF.

J is TRBJ1-1 and V is TRBV5-6; D not resolved. The CDR3 has 14 amino acids. V lost 2 bases to trimming and J lost 3 bases, with 11 bases between them. Germline V gene sequence: CDR1 SGHDT, CDR2 YYEEEE. The chain's CDR3 is CASSFPDGDTEAFF. The CDR3 nucleotides are TGTGCCAGCAGCTTCCCGGACGGAGACACTGAAGCTTTCTTT.

The chain recombines TRBV3-1 (or the pseudogene TRBV3-2) with TRBJ1-6; no definite D call. V lost 1 base to trimming and J lost 8 bases, with 9 bases between them. In germline, CDR1 is LGHDT, CDR2 YNNKEL (reference sequence). The CDR3 extends over 14 amino acids. The CDR3 DNA is TGTGCCAGCAGCCAAGCCGGGGAGCATTCACCCCTCCACTTT. It translates to CASSQAGEHSPLHF.

The chain is built from TRBV7-8 and TRBJ1-2; maybe TRBD1 (6 bases). The V gene's germline CDR1 is SGHVS and CDR2 FQNEAQ. This CDR3 is built from 14 residues. V lost 5 bases and J 0 bases, leaving 10 bases between the germline ends. This CDR3 is CASSRGQSNYGYTF. The CDR3 DNA reads as TGTGCCAGCAGCCGAGGACAGTCTAACTATGGCTACACCTTC.

The V and J genes are TRBV5-6 and TRBJ2-1; TRBD2 matches at 8 bases. Per the germline V gene, CDR1 is SGHDT and CDR2 is YYEEEE. V gave up 1 base and J gave up 7 bases; unmatched junction bases: 16. CDR3 size: 18 residues. In DNA form, the CDR3 reads TGTGCCAGCAGCTTGTTACGGGGGGGCCCCTCCTACATAAATGAGCAGTTCTTC. Residues: CASSLLRGGPSYINEQFF.

This chain joins TRBV5-1 and TRBJ1-3; D ambiguous. V was clipped by 0 bases and J by 2 bases, with 6 bases between them. Looked up from germline, CDR1 is SGHRS and CDR2 is YFSETQ. This CDR3 is 14 amino acids long. The CDR3 bases are TGCGCCAGCAGCTTGGACATAACTGGAAACACCATATATTTT. It specifies CASSLDITGNTIYF.

J is TRBJ2-1 and V is TRBV4-1; D unresolved. The V and J ends lost 7 bases and 10 bases respectively, with 11 bases between them. The CDR3 spans 11 residues. Germline loops: CDR1 MGHRA, CDR2 YSYEKL. CDR3 region: CASTLPREQFF. CDR3 sequence (DNA): TGCGCCAGCACCCTTCCCCGGGAGCAGTTCTTC.

V usage is TRBV7-2 and J usage is TRBJ1-3; D is undetermined. CDR1 SGHTA and CDR2 FQGNSA come from the germline V gene. The CDR3 spans 15 residues. V was shortened by 5 bases and J by 4 bases, with 15 bases between the two germline ends. This CDR3 reads CASSPRVGFGNTIYF. The CDR3 DNA reads as TGTGCCAGCAGCCCGAGGGTTGGGTTCGGAAACACCATATATTTT.

This rearrangement joins TRBV11-3 to TRBJ2-7; weak D call: TRBD2 (5 bases). In germline, CDR1 is SGHNT, CDR2 YENEEA. V lost 6 bases and J 1 base, leaving 13 bases between the germline ends. This CDR3 is 14 amino acids long. The CDR3 reads CASSFAAGSYEQYF. The CDR3 DNA follows: TGTGCCAGCAGTTTTGCGGCGGGTTCCTACGAGCAGTACTTC.

V usage is TRBV28 and J usage is TRBJ1-1; D is perhaps TRBD1 (5 bases). V was pared by 3 bases and J by 4 bases, with 12 bases between. The CDR3 runs 14 residues. Germline V lookup: CDR1 MDHEN, CDR2 SYDVKM. The DNA for the CDR3 is TGTGCCAGCAGTTTTTATGGGGGAAGCACTGAAGCTTTCTTT. Its translation is CASSFYGGSTEAFF. Full variable domain (rest looked up from reference TRBV28 and TRBJ1-1): DVKVTQSSRYLVKRTGEKVFLECVQDMDHENMFWYRQDPGLGLRLIYFSYDVKMKEKGDIPEGYSVSREKKERFSLILESASTNQTSMYLCASSFYGGSTEAFFGQGTRLTVV.

The rearrangement joins TRBV12-3 or TRBV12-4 to TRBJ1-1; D not certain. Trimming left V 6 bases short and J 1 base short, with 9 bases between. The CDR3 has 13 residues. CDR3 protein: CASSTSPNTEAFF. Written as DNA, the CDR3 is TGTGCCAGCAGCACCTCCCCGAACACTGAAGCTTTCTTT.

The CDR3 DNA reads TGTGCCAGCAGCTTTTTAGCGACACAAGAGACCCAGTACTTC. It codes for CASSFLATQETQYF. This chain links TRBV5-5 with TRBJ2-5, with D perhaps TRBD2 (5 bases). V lost 2 bases, J lost 2 bases, and 10 bases lay in between. The CDR3 is 14 amino acids. In germline, CDR1 is SGHKS, CDR2 YYEKEE (reference sequence).

The rearrangement joins TRBV29-1 to TRBJ1-2, with TRBD1 matching 8 bases. The CDR3 contains 14 residues. V shed 3 bases and J 2 bases; nucleotides not matched to a gene: 5. CDR1 and CDR2 from the germline V gene are SQVTM and ANQGSEA. The CDR3 here is CSVDGQGGNYGYTF. The CDR3 nucleotides are TGCAGCGTTGATGGACAGGGAGGGAACTATGGCTACACCTTC. Looking up the rest from reference TRBV29-1 and TRBJ1-2 gives the full variable domain: SAVISQKPSRDICQRGTSLTIQCQVDSQVTMMFWYRQQPGQSLTLIATANQGSEATYESGFVIDKFPISRPNLTFSTLTVSNMSPEDSSIYLCSVDGQGGNYGYTFGSGTRLTVV.